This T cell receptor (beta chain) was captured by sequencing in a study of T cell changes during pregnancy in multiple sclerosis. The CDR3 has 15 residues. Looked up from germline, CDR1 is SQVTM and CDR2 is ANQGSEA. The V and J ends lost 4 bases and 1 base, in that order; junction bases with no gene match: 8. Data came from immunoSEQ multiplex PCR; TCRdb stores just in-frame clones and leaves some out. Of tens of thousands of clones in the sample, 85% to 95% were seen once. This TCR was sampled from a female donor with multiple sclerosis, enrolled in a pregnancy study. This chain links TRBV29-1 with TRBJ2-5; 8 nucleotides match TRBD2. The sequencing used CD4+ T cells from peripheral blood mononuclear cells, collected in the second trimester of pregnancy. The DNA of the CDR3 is TGCAGCGTTGTGAGTAGCGGGGCGATCCAAGAGACCCAGTACTTC. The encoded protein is CSVVSSGAIQETQYF. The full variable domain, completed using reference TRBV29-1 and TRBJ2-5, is SAVISQKPSRDICQRGTSLTIQCQVDSQVTMMFWYRQQPGQSLTLIATANQGSEATYESGFVIDKFPISRPNLTFSTLTVSNMSPEDSSIYLCSVVSSGAIQETQYFGPGTRLLVL.